Presented here are 15 T cell receptor beta chains from one specimen sequenced in a study of T-cell reconstitution after alpha-beta-depleted transplantation in children. Unique molecular identifiers were incorporated when the TCRbeta library was constructed. TCRdb passed the PCR reads through MiXCR, listing each CDR3 protein once. The data show fewer than 85,000 distinct CDR3 sequences, with approximately 14% seen just once and 27% held by the top ten. This material consisted of PBMCs, mostly from graft donor cells, taken 180 days after TCRalphabeta/CD19-depleted stem cell transplant. The receptors derive from a male patient aged 2 to 9 who had a stem cell transplant for acute lymphoblastic leukemia, so the T cells may come from the graft donor.

This chain uses TRBV6-5 with TRBJ2-1; the D is unclear. This CDR3 is built from 13 residues. Germline V gene sequence: CDR1 MNHEY, CDR2 SVGAGI. Trimming shortened V by 0 bases and J by 5 bases, and 5 bases separated the two germline ends. This CDR3 reads CASSYSRHNEQFF. CDR3 coding DNA: TGTGCCAGCAGTTACTCTCGCCACAATGAGCAGTTCTTC.

A few counts support this clonotype. The V and J genes are TRBV7-2 and TRBJ2-7; 9 positions match TRBD2. Germline values: CDR1 SGHTA, CDR2 FQGNSA. The CDR3 loop spans 13 amino acids. Trimming at V came to 8 bases and at J to 1 base, leaving 3 bases not matched to a gene. DNA for the CDR3: TGTGCCAGCGAGACTAGCGGTTCCTACGAGCAGTACTTC. This gives the protein CASETSGSYEQYF.

The chain is built from TRBV28 and TRBJ1-3, with 8 bases aligning to TRBD1. Losses at the gene ends were 1 base for V and 2 bases for J; bases not matched to a gene: 10. CDR3 length: 18 residues. The germline V gene has CDR1 MDHEN and CDR2 SYDVKM. The CDR3 region is CASSLFPGTGRTGNTIYF. CDR3 nucleotide sequence: TGTGCCAGCAGTTTATTTCCCGGGACAGGTCGAACTGGAAACACCATATATTTT.

The J gene is TRBJ2-4, the V gene TRBV4-1; D not resolved. Looked up from germline, CDR1 is MGHRA and CDR2 is YSYEKL. There are 14 residues in the CDR3. Trimming removed 0 bases at V and 0 bases at J, with 3 bases between. CDR3 loop: CASSQEEAKNIQYF. As DNA, the CDR3 is TGCGCCAGCAGCCAAGAGGAAGCCAAAAACATTCAGTACTTC.

Only a few counts were recorded for this clonotype. This chain uses TRBV5-1 with TRBJ1-1; D is unclear. V was pared by 6 bases and J by 0 bases, with 12 bases between. The CDR3 extends over 14 amino acids. CDR1 SGHRS and CDR2 YFSETQ come from the germline V gene. The CDR3 protein is CASTADSMNTEAFF. CDR3 bases: TGCGCCAGCACCGCGGACTCGATGAACACTGAAGCTTTCTTT.

This clonotype was seen only a few times. The CDR3 reads CASSQERSRRLMQYF. CDR3 coding DNA: TGCGCCAGCAGCCAAGAGCGGAGTCGCCGGCTCATGCAGTATTTT. The V call is TRBV4-3, the J call TRBJ2-3; no definite D call. Germline assignment: CDR1 LGHNA and CDR2 YSLEER. The CDR3 extends over 15 amino acids. V was cut by 0 bases and J by 11 bases, with 18 bases left in between.

The chain joins TRBV5-5 to TRBJ2-2, with D unresolved. Trimming left V 4 bases short and J 9 bases short, with 22 bases between. CDR3 length: 16 residues. CDR1 SGHKS and CDR2 YYEKEE come from the germline V gene (reference sequence). The CDR3 loop is CASSMGRDLLRRELFF. In DNA, the CDR3 is TGTGCCAGCAGCATGGGCAGAGACCTTCTACGCCGGGAGCTGTTTTTT.

This clonotype appeared many times. V gene TRBV12-3 or TRBV12-4 combines with J gene TRBJ2-1, with D possibly TRBD2 on 6 matching bases. Trimming took 5 bases from V and 4 from J, leaving 15 bases between them. The CDR3 runs 15 residues. The chain's CDR3 is CASSRGGVLYNEQFF. The CDR3, as DNA: TGTGCCAGCAGTAGAGGCGGGGTTCTATACAATGAGCAGTTCTTC.

This clonotype was picked up a small number of times. The V gene is TRBV5-1, the J gene TRBJ1-2, with D hard to call. Trimming pared 0 bases from V and 5 bases from J, leaving 8 bases between. The CDR3 runs to 13 residues. Germline values: CDR1 SGHRS, CDR2 YFSETQ. CDR3 sequence: CASSLGERYGYTF. The CDR3 bases are TGCGCCAGCAGCTTGGGGGAGAGATATGGCTACACCTTC.

The chain couples TRBV19 to TRBJ2-5; 9 nucleotides match TRBD1. V shed 5 bases, J shed 6 bases, and the junction held 4 bases outside the gene matches. Germline values: CDR1 LNHDA, CDR2 SQIVND (reference sequence). There are 13 residues in the CDR3. CDR3 bases: TGTGCCAGTAGTGAGACAGGGGGGAAGACCCAGTACTTC. Translating it yields CASSETGGKTQYF.

This clonotype was counted ten times or more. The gene calls are TRBV20-1 and TRBJ2-7, with no clear D. The CDR3 totals 14 residues. The V end was cut by 1 base, the J end by 3 bases, with 13 bases between. Germline V gene data show CDR1 as DFQATT and CDR2 as SNEGSKA (reference sequence). CDR3 residues: CSARGLTTFYEQYF. DNA for the CDR3: TGCAGTGCTAGAGGGCTAACCACTTTCTACGAGCAGTACTTC.

There are a few counts of this clonotype. V usage is TRBV7-2 and J usage is TRBJ1-1; TRBD1 matches 10 bases. V shed 1 base, J shed 5 bases, and the junction held 4 bases outside the gene matches. Germline assignment: CDR1 SGHTA and CDR2 FQGNSA. The CDR3 spans 15 residues. The CDR3 DNA is TGTGCCAGCAGCTTAGGACAGGGGGCGCGAACTGAAGCTTTCTTT. The encoded protein is CASSLGQGARTEAFF.

This clonotype has a handful of counts. This chain links TRBV5-6 with TRBJ2-2; D not certain. Germline V lookup: CDR1 SGHDT, CDR2 YYEEEE. Between the trimmed V and J ends, which lost 3 bases and 6 bases, there was a span of 6 bases. This CDR3 is built from 12 residues. The CDR3 loop reads CASSSSPGELFF. The CDR3 nucleotides read TGTGCCAGCAGCTCAAGTCCCGGGGAGCTGTTTTTT.

This clonotype was counted at least ten times. This rearrangement joins TRBV10-3 to TRBJ2-4; 7 nucleotides line up with TRBD2. Germline V gene data show CDR1 as ENHRY and CDR2 as SYGVKD. The length of the CDR3 is 12 residues. V lost 8 bases to trimming and J lost 7 bases; unmatched junction nucleotides: 5. This CDR3 is CAIGEGMNIQYF. CDR3 DNA sequence: TGTGCCATCGGGGAGGGGATGAACATTCAGTACTTC.

This clonotype was picked up many times. The chain combines TRBV12-3 or TRBV12-4 with TRBJ1-3, with D unresolved. This CDR3 has 14 residues. V dropped 0 bases and J dropped 4 bases, with 7 bases sitting between them. CDR3 residues: CASSLADLGNTIYF. The CDR3 DNA reads TGTGCCAGCAGTTTAGCCGACCTGGGAAACACCATATATTTT.